Below, 10 T cell receptor beta chains from the same sample are listed, as sequenced in a study of CD8+CD57+ T cells in acquired aplastic anemia. Profiling of TCR beta VDJ combinations and CDR3 sequences used genomic DNA as template. TCRdb re-analysed the reads in MiXCR, keeping a single row per CDR3 protein. The sample includes 200,000 or so distinct CDR3 sequences, 48% of them seen just once. Flow cytometry had shown expanded CD8+CD57+ cells in the patients chosen for sequencing. The specimen was sorted CD4+, CD8+, or CD8+CD57+ T cells (not recorded which) from PBMCs. These receptors were taken from a human donor with aplastic anemia.

The CDR3 DNA reads as TGCGCCAGCAGTGCTAGAGGCGGACACCCCACCGGGGAGCTGTTTTTT. The encoded protein is CASSARGGHPTGELFF. The chain carries TRBV10-1 and TRBJ2-2, with D perhaps TRBD1 (5 bases). Germline V gives CDR1 WNHNN, CDR2 SYGVQD (reference sequence). This CDR3 is built from 16 residues. V was cut by 4 bases and J by 4 bases, with 16 bases left in between.

There are many counts of this clonotype. The chain couples TRBV7-9 to TRBJ2-7; 11 nucleotides agree with TRBD2. The CDR3 loop spans 17 amino acids. V was clipped by 1 base and J by 3 bases; unmatched bases: 8. From germline, CDR1 is SEHNR and CDR2 FQNEAQ (reference sequence). The CDR3 DNA follows: TGTGCCAGCAGCTTAGGCGGTAGCGGGAGGGATGTCTACGAGCAGTACTTC. Protein sequence: CASSLGGSGRDVYEQYF.

The V call is TRBV5-5, the J call TRBJ1-1; D gene uncertain. The CDR3 is made up of 14 amino acids. The V end was cut by 4 bases, the J end by 0 bases, with 10 bases between. Per germline, CDR1 SGHKS and CDR2 YYEKEE (reference sequence). Here the CDR3 reads CASSMRLLNTEAFF. DNA for the CDR3: TGTGCCAGCAGCATGCGACTCCTGAACACTGAAGCTTTCTTT.

This clonotype came up a few times. The chain carries TRBV5-1 and TRBJ1-4; possibly TRBD1 for D (6 bases). With 2 bases removed from V and 8 bases from J, the gap between germline ends came to 7 bases. The CDR3 runs to 12 residues. Germline V gene data show CDR1 as SGHRS and CDR2 as YFSETQ. The CDR3: CASSFTGEKLFF. In DNA form, the CDR3 reads TGCGCCAGCAGCTTCACAGGGGAAAAACTGTTTTTT.

With respect to this clonotype: This may come from a read error, since a much larger clone is one base off. The chain carries TRBV5-6 and TRBJ1-4; D unresolved. The CDR3 is made up of 14 amino acids. Germline-derived CDR1 and CDR2 are SGHDT and YYEEEE. The CDR3 loop is CTSSFKQTNEKLFF. The CDR3 coding sequence is TGTACCAGCAGCTTTAAACAGACTAATGAAAAACTGTTTTTT.

The chain carries TRBV5-1 and TRBJ2-3; 9 bases line up with TRBD2. This CDR3 has 18 residues. Losses at the gene ends were 4 bases for V and 2 bases for J; bases not matched to a gene: 14. CDR1 SGHRS and CDR2 YFSETQ come from the germline V gene. The CDR3 DNA follows: TGCGCCAGCAGCCAAGGAGGTCTCCTAGCGGGATACACAGATACGCAGTATTTT. Encoded protein: CASSQGGLLAGYTDTQYF.

The gene calls are TRBV10-3 and TRBJ2-3, with D possibly matching TRBD1 (8 bases). CDR3 length: 16 residues. Germline V CDR1 and CDR2: ENHRY, SYGVKD. Trimming took off 7 bases at V and 0 bases at J, with 17 bases between the two ends. CDR3 bases: TGTGCCATCAATCCACACAGGGGGGGGAGCACAGATACGCAGTATTTT. Residues: CAINPHRGGSTDTQYF.

This clonotype was found a few times. One end of the junction varies from germline; a read error may be responsible. The chain joins TRBV24-1 to TRBJ2-3; D is uncertain. The CDR3 totals 14 residues. Germline CDR1 KGHDR, CDR2 SFDVKD. The DNA for the CDR3 is TGTGCCACCAGTGGAGGACGGAGCACAGACACGCAGTATTTT. It yields the protein CATSGGRSTDTQYF.

The rearrangement joins TRBV20-1 to TRBJ2-5; TRBD1 agrees at 8 bases. CDR1 is DFQATT, CDR2 SNEGSKA, per germline (reference sequence). The CDR3 is 16 amino acids. With V trimmed by 5 bases and J by 1 base, 12 bases remained unmatched. The CDR3 loop is CSAGRSRGQIQETQYF. The DNA of the CDR3 is TGCAGTGCTGGGAGATCCAGGGGGCAGATCCAAGAGACCCAGTACTTC.

This clonotype was observed many times. The CDR3, as DNA: TGCGCCAGCAGCTTGGGGGGGGACTTAGGCTATGGCTACACCTTC. It specifies CASSLGGDLGYGYTF. The rearrangement uses TRBV5-1 and TRBJ1-2; a possible D gene is TRBD1 (5 bases). With 0 bases removed from V and 4 bases from J, the gap between germline ends came to 13 bases. This CDR3 spans 15 amino acids. CDR1 SGHRS and CDR2 YFSETQ come from the germline V gene.